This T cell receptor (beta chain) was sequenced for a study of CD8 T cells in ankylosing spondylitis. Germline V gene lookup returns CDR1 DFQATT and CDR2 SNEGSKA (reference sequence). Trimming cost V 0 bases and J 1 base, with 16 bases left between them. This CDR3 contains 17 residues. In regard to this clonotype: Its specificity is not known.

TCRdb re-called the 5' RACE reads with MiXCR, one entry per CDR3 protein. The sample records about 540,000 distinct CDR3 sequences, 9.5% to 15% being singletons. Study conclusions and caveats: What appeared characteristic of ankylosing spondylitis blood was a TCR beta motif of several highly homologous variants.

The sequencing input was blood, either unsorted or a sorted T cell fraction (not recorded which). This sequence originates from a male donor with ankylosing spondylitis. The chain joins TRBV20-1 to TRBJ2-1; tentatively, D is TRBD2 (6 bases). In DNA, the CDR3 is TGCAGTGCTAGAGATAGATTAGGAGGGCATTCCTACAATGAGCAGTTCTTC. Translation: CSARDRLGGHSYNEQFF.